This is a list of T cell receptor beta chains from one sample in a study of blood T cell repertoires in COVID-19. Data came from immunoSEQ multiplex PCR; TCRdb stores just in-frame clones and leaves some out. The table shows 270,000 or so clones, with around nine tenths occurring only once. Sequencing input: PBMCs or T cells enriched from blood (not recorded which). Every receptor here comes from a woman aged 18-29 years who had recovered from COVID-19. Each CDR3 is given with its conserved first and last residue.

TRBJ2-7 | TRBV6-6 | CASRERGSPYEQYF
TRBJ2-7 | TRBV7-9 | CASSLSGRAPGGEQYF
TRBJ2-1 | TRBV27 | CASSPINRESYNEQFF
TRBJ2-3 | TRBV5-4 | CASSLAELAGATDTQYF
TRBJ2-1 | TRBV15 | CATSRVAGGLNEQFF
TRBJ1-2 | TRBV14 | CASSQETGTYGYTF
TRBJ2-1 | TRBV5-4 | CASSRTGQGYNEQFF
TRBJ2-1 | TRBV30 | CASGGSGSLGEQFF
TRBJ2-2 | TRBV10-1 | CASSEGTGGLNTGELFF
TRBJ1-5 | TRBV7-9 | CASSPDRGYQPQHF
TRBJ1-1 | TRBV5-1 | CASSPAGGTMIPTEAFF
TRBJ2-5 | TRBV20-1 | CSAEVETQYF
TRBJ2-7 | TRBV30 | CAWSDGSSYEQYF
TRBJ2-7 | TRBV11-2 | CASSLAVGSTTTSYEQYF
TRBJ1-4 | TRBV27 | CASSFLPRDRVKDFYEKLFF
TRBJ1-1 | TRBV7-3 | CASSLTGNTEAFF
TRBJ2-2 | TRBV3-1/TRBV3-2 | CASSQERQDNTGELFF
TRBJ1-3 | TRBV7-2 | CASSLAQSGAGNTIYF
TRBJ2-1 | TRBV11-2 | CASSSEREGRNEQFF
TRBJ1-2 | TRBV7-9 | CASSDTGLGYYGYTF
TRBJ2-1 | TRBV7-6 | CASSLGWFRGGVYNEQFF
TRBJ2-7 | TRBV29-1 | CSVEGQGSSYEQYF
TRBJ1-4 | TRBV5-5 | CASSLSGASNEKLFF
TRBJ1-3 | TRBV11-2 | CASSVGLKGNTIYF
TRBJ1-2 | TRBV9 | CASSATGTGNNGYTF
TRBJ2-7 | TRBV28 | CASSFSVSPYEQYF
TRBJ2-7 | TRBV10-3 | CAISESEAGQPPPYEQYF
TRBJ2-5 | TRBV2 | CASSSVRDSQETQYF
TRBJ2-7 | TRBV10-3 | CAISEAGALSYEQYF
TRBJ2-5 | TRBV19 | CASSAGGQGIRETQYF
TRBJ2-4 | TRBV4-1 | CASSQPVAGQGNIQYF
TRBJ1-1 | TRBV7-2 | CASSPGGANTEAFF
TRBJ2-7 | TRBV5-6 | CASTLKGTGVREQYF
TRBJ2-7 | TRBV7-8 | CASSTPPGQLSYEQYF
TRBJ2-2 | TRBV7-6 | CASSFSGTENTGELFF
TRBJ2-7 | TRBV4-3 | CASSPRRTVDYEQYF
TRBJ2-7 | TRBV5-1 | CASSLGGATYEQYF
TRBJ2-7 | TRBV19 | CASSMASGIYEQYF
TRBJ2-7 | TRBV3-1/TRBV3-2 | CASSPHTGLGEQYF
TRBJ2-2 | TRBV9 | CASSGSIWRESGELFF
TRBJ1-2 | TRBV6-5 | CASIARGSNYGYTF
TRBJ1-1 | TRBV27 | CASSWAGGWTEAFF
TRBJ1-3 | TRBV7-8 | CASSLLREGRPGNTIYF
TRBJ1-2 | TRBV7-2 | CASSLVGGGGDDGYTF
TRBJ2-7 | TRBV6-2/TRBV6-3 | CASSQRRGGARYEQYF
TRBJ2-1 | TRBV11-2 | CASSWGLAEGNEQFF
TRBJ1-5 | TRBV7-8 | CASSSSQSNQPQHF
TRBJ1-2 | TRBV27 | CASRNNRNYGYTF
TRBJ1-2 | TRBV4-3 | CASSQDRTGRDGYTF
TRBJ2-1 | TRBV5-1 | CASQRPRGSSYNEQFF
TRBJ1-2 | TRBV24-1 | CATSDAGRYGYTF
TRBJ2-7 | TRBV6-5 | CASSYVRGYEQYF
TRBJ2-7 | TRBV5-1 | CASSSLSSYEQYF
TRBJ1-4 | TRBV4-3 | CASSQSSRVNEKLFF
TRBJ1-2 | TRBV6-1 | CASSESVANYGYTF
TRBJ2-6 | TRBV27 | CASSLSNSGANVLTF
TRBJ1-4 | TRBV27 | CASSPYRGDEKLFF
TRBJ1-1 | TRBV7-2 | CASSPRGAAANTEAFF
TRBJ1-2 | TRBV11-3 | CASSLRPGQTNYGYTF
TRBJ1-1 | TRBV7-2 | CASETGGLVAFF